This T cell receptor beta chain was sequenced for a study of cytomegalovirus exposure and HLA in healthy donors. Comment on this clone: Its antigen is as yet unknown.

The PCR had 60 Vbeta and 13 Jbeta primers. The assay was immunoSEQ multiplex PCR, and TCRdb's table has in-frame clones only and misses some. This sample's clone table lists approximately 61,000 clones. Study-wide findings and caveats: In terms of immune exposure information, only CMV serostatus was available. A later analysis showed that HLA-associated TCR beta chains had undergone more clonal expansion than equally common others.

Regarding donors, all were healthy bone marrow donors. J was trimmed by 1 base and V by 4 bases; bases with no gene match: 5. Germline CDR1 WNHNN, CDR2 SYGVQD (reference sequence). The length of the CDR3 is 16 residues. The V and J genes are TRBV10-1 and TRBJ2-1; the match to TRBD1 covers 9 bases. The TCR originated in a woman between 18 and 30 years old in good health and CMV-seronegative. The sequencing input was PBMCs. The CDR3 nucleotides are TGCGCCAGCAGTGTGGACAGGGGAGGGTCCTACAATGAGCAGTTCTTC. It encodes CASSVDRGGSYNEQFF.